These T cell receptor beta chains were read from a single sample in a study of cytomegalovirus exposure and HLA in healthy donors. Using immunoSEQ multiplex PCR, the repertoire was profiled, and TCRdb retains in-frame clones only, with some absent. The sample has approximately 170,000 clones, roughly three quarters seen once. Sequencing was carried out using PBMCs. All receptors come from a woman in her late teens or twenties in good health and CMV-seronegative. CDR3s include the opening cysteine and the closing phenylalanine or tryptophan. Each record gives: J gene, clone size, D gene, V gene, CDR3 protein, CDR3 DNA. D genes are given only for firm matches. The listing skips clone size in some rows; elsewhere it reads once, few, many or a size class.

>TRBJ1-2|.|.|TRBV2
CASTRGGYGYTF
TGTGCCAGCACGAGGGGGGGCTATGGCTACACCTTC
>TRBJ1-1|.|.|TRBV27
CASKPGQMNTEAFF
TGTGCCAGCAAACCGGGACAAATGAACACTGAAGCTTTCTTT
>TRBJ1-1|.|.|TRBV6-5
CASIEEMNTEAFF
TGTGCCAGCATAGAGGAGATGAACACTGAAGCTTTCTTT
>TRBJ2-3|.|TRBD2|TRBV5-1
CASSLQRESTDTQYF
TGCGCCAGCAGCTTACAGCGGGAGAGCACAGATACGCAGTATTTT
>TRBJ1-5|.|TRBD1|TRBV27
CASSPGQGVNQPQHF
TGTGCCAGCAGTCCGGGACAGGGGGTAAATCAGCCCCAGCATTTT
>TRBJ1-6|.|.|TRBV15
CATSRDPEGFSPLHF
TGTGCCACCAGCAGAGATCCGGAGGGGTTCTCACCCCTCCACTTT
>TRBJ1-6|.|.|TRBV28
CASSLTQGGSPLHF
TGTGCCAGCAGTTTGACTCAGGGTGGCTCACCCCTCCACTTT
>TRBJ2-5|.|TRBD1|TRBV6-5
CASSRGQGVLETQYF
TGTGCCAGCAGCCGGGGACAGGGAGTTTTGGAGACCCAGTACTTC
>TRBJ1-2|once|.|TRBV20-1
CSTVGDGYTF
TGCAGTACCGTCGGGGATGGCTACACCTTC
>TRBJ2-5|.|TRBD1|TRBV10-1
CASSESGQGSETQYF
TGCGCCAGCAGTGAGTCGGGACAGGGGTCGGAGACCCAGTACTTC
>TRBJ2-3|.|.|TRBV19
CASSPPRSADTQYF
TGTGCCAGTAGTCCCCCCCGTAGCGCAGATACGCAGTATTTT
>TRBJ1-1|.|.|TRBV10-2
CASRKPRDPEVSTEAFF
TGCGCCAGCAGAAAACCCCGGGATCCTGAGGTGAGCACTGAAGCTTTCTTT
>TRBJ2-1|.|TRBD1|TRBV5-1
CASSASTGGDYNEQFF
TGCGCCAGCAGTGCCTCGACAGGGGGGGATTACAATGAGCAGTTCTTC
>TRBJ2-5|.|.|TRBV2
CASVSGPGETQYF
TGTGCCAGCGTTTCTGGCCCGGGGGAGACCCAGTACTTC
>TRBJ2-3|few|TRBD2|TRBV29-1
CSVSTTSTRADTQYF
TGCAGCGTCTCCACGACTAGCACCAGGGCAGATACGCAGTATTTT
>TRBJ1-2|.|TRBD1|TRBV5-1
CASSGGQANYGYTF
TGCGCCAGCAGCGGCGGACAGGCTAACTATGGCTACACCTTC
>TRBJ2-1|few|TRBD2|TRBV19
CASSTGLAGGNNEQFF
TGTGCCAGTAGTACAGGGCTAGCGGGGGGCAACAATGAGCAGTTCTTC
>TRBJ1-1|few|.|TRBV27
CASSSGFRGTEAFF
TGTGCCAGCAGCTCCGGCTTCCGGGGCACTGAAGCTTTCTTT
>TRBJ2-7|.|.|TRBV6-6
CASHSRVEQYF
TGTGCCAGCCACTCGAGGGTCGAGCAGTACTTC
>TRBJ2-7|few|TRBD1|TRBV18
CASSPPGQGYEQYF
TGTGCCAGCTCACCACCGGGACAGGGCTACGAGCAGTACTTC
>TRBJ1-3|.|TRBD1|TRBV19
CASSTGGSTRNTIYF
TGTGCCAGTAGTACAGGGGGCTCGACTAGAAACACCATATATTTT
>TRBJ2-2|.|TRBD1|TRBV10-1
CASSSPGQGANTGELFF
TGCGCCAGCAGTTCACCGGGACAGGGGGCGAACACCGGGGAGCTGTTTTTT
>TRBJ1-1|.|TRBD1|TRBV5-1
CASSPHSGQGISEAFF
TGCGCCAGCAGCCCCCACTCGGGACAGGGAATCAGTGAAGCTTTCTTT
>TRBJ2-3|.|.|TRBV13
CASSFKRGTDTQYF
TGTGCCAGCAGCTTCAAGCGGGGCACAGATACGCAGTATTTT
>TRBJ1-2|.|TRBD1|TRBV28
CASSSTPQGAGYTF
TGTGCCAGCAGTTCCACCCCTCAGGGGGCAGGCTACACCTTC
>TRBJ2-7|once|.|TRBV6-6
CASSHREYEQYF
TGTGCCAGCAGCCACAGGGAATACGAGCAGTACTTC
>TRBJ1-4|.|.|TRBV5-4
CASSLGVAVQEKLFF
TGTGCCAGCAGCTTGGGTGTTGCAGTTCAAGAAAAACTGTTTTTT
>TRBJ1-1|.|TRBD1|TRBV10-3
CAISESRDRDEAFF
TGTGCCATCAGTGAGTCGAGGGACAGGGATGAAGCTTTCTTT
>TRBJ2-7|.|.|TRBV28
CASSLFDREDSYEQYF
TGTGCCAGCAGCCTTTTCGACAGGGAGGACTCCTACGAGCAGTACTTC
>TRBJ2-7|.|.|TRBV5-4
CASSFSRSSYEQYF
TGTGCCAGCAGCTTTTCGCGCTCCTCCTACGAGCAGTACTTC
>TRBJ1-1|few|TRBD1|TRBV28
CASSSPGGRDRREAFF
TGTGCCAGCAGTTCCCCAGGGGGACGCGATCGACGAGAAGCTTTCTTT
>TRBJ2-3|.|TRBD2|TRBV19
CASTAGTSGTPSTDTQYF
TGTGCCAGTACCGCCGGGACTAGCGGGACCCCTAGCACAGATACGCAGTATTTT
>TRBJ2-1|.|TRBD1|TRBV5-8
CASSLGQGLNNEQFF
TGTGCCAGCAGCTTGGGACAGGGGCTCAACAATGAGCAGTTCTTC
>TRBJ2-5|.|.|TRBV30
CAWSVNSQETQYF
TGTGCCTGGAGTGTCAACAGCCAAGAGACCCAGTACTTC
>TRBJ1-2|.|TRBD1|TRBV4-1
CASSQADRVGGYTF
TGCGCCAGCAGCCAAGCGGACAGGGTTGGCGGCTACACCTTC
>TRBJ1-2|.|TRBD1|TRBV27
CASSSDRAGSYGYTF
TGTGCCAGCAGTTCGGACAGGGCGGGTAGTTATGGCTACACCTTC
>TRBJ2-7|.|.|TRBV28
CASSADPIGTRF
TGTGCCAGCAGTGCCGACCCTATTGGGACACGCTTC